The rows below give T cell receptor delta chains drawn from one sample of a study of delta chains in infants with herpesvirus infections. With CATT, TCRdb re-called clones from the RT-PCR reads. The sample carries approximately 1,500 delta-chain clones, around 30% recorded once. The starting material was peripheral blood, obtained at time point 1 of longitudinal follow-up. All receptors come from a human donor who was a Ugandan infant, either HIV-exposed or HIV-unexposed (not recorded which). Each CDR3 is given with its conserved first and last residue. D genes are given only for firm matches. The listing skips clone size in some rows; elsewhere it reads once, few, many or a size class.

clone size: large
D gene: TRDD3
V gene: TRDV3
J gene: TRDJ1
CDR3 DNA: TGTGCCTTTCTATGTCGGTTCCCGGCGTTTTTGGGGGATACTACCGATAAACTCATCTTT
CDR3 protein: CAFLCRFPAFLGDTTDKLIF

clone size: NA
D gene: TRDD3
V gene: TRDV1
J gene: TRDJ1
CDR3 DNA: TGTGCTCTTGGGGAAAGTAACTGGGGGATTCCAGGAGGCCTGTACACCGATAAACTCATCTTT
CDR3 protein: CALGESNWGIPGGLYTDKLIF

clone size: NA
D gene: TRDD3
V gene: TRDV1
J gene: TRDJ1
CDR3 DNA: TGTGCTCTTGGGGAAGTTAAGTCCGCCCGGGGGATACTTGACGATAAACTCATCTTT
CDR3 protein: CALGEVKSARGILDDKLIF

clone size: NA
D gene: TRDD3
V gene: TRDV1
J gene: TRDJ1
CDR3 DNA: TGTGCTCTTGGGGAACGTATGCGGGGGATACTCGGCGATAAACTCATCTTT
CDR3 protein: CALGERMRGILGDKLIF

clone size: NA
D gene: TRDD3
V gene: TRDV1
J gene: TRDJ1
CDR3 DNA: TGTGCTCTTGGGGAACTAGCGATCTCATACTGGGGGAAGGGGACGTACACCGATAAACTCATCTTT
CDR3 protein: CALGELAISYWGKGTYTDKLIF

clone size: NA
D gene: TRDD3
V gene: TRDV1
J gene: TRDJ1
CDR3 DNA: TGTGCTCTTGGGGAACCTGGGTGGGGGATCGAACCCAACGGCTTGTACACCGATAAACTCATCTTT
CDR3 protein: CALGEPGWGIEPNGLYTDKLIF

clone size: few
D gene: TRDD3
V gene: TRDV1
J gene: TRDJ1
CDR3 DNA: TGTGCTCTTGGGGACTCCCTACTGGGGATGTACACCGATAAACTCATCTTT
CDR3 protein: CALGDSLLGMYTDKLIF

clone size: large
D gene: NA
V gene: TRDV1
J gene: TRDJ1
CDR3 DNA: TGTGCTCTTGGGGAACTAAATGTTCCCCCGGAGCGAGGGGGTAGAGAGGATGATAAACTCATCTTT
CDR3 protein: CALGELNVPPERGGREDDKLIF

clone size: NA
D gene: TRDD3
V gene: TRDV2
J gene: TRDJ3
CDR3 DNA: TGTGCCTGTGACAGTACTGGGGGATACTCCTGGGACACCCGACAGATGTTTTTC
CDR3 protein: CACDSTGGYSWDTRQMFF

clone size: few
D gene: TRDD3
V gene: TRAV29/DV5
J gene: TRDJ1
CDR3 DNA: TGTGCAGCAACTTCCCCCGGGATACTGGGGGCAAACCTGTACACCGATAAACTCATCTTT
CDR3 protein: CAATSPGILGANLYTDKLIF

clone size: large
D gene: TRDD3
V gene: TRDV2
J gene: TRDJ2
CDR3 DNA: TGTGCCTGTGACACCTGGGGGATAGCACAACTCTTCTTT
CDR3 protein: CACDTWGIAQLFF

clone size: once
D gene: TRDD3
V gene: TRDV1
J gene: TRDJ1
CDR3 DNA: TGTGCTCTTGGGGAATCCCCTAAGACGTCATTACTTACTGGGGGCGATTACACCGATAAACTCATCTTT
CDR3 protein: CALGESPKTSLLTGGDYTDKLIF

clone size: large
D gene: TRDD3
V gene: TRDV2
J gene: TRDJ3
CDR3 DNA: TGTGCCTGTGACGTACTGGGGGATAGCTCCTGGGACACCCGACAGATGTTTTTC
CDR3 protein: CACDVLGDSSWDTRQMFF

clone size: few
D gene: TRDD3
V gene: TRDV1
J gene: TRDJ2
CDR3 DNA: TGTGCTCTTGGGGAAGGATCATACCTTCTTTCATACTGGGGGACAGCACAACTCTTCTTT
CDR3 protein: CALGEGSYLLSYWGTAQLFF

clone size: NA
D gene: TRDD3
V gene: TRDV1
J gene: TRDJ1
CDR3 DNA: TGTGCTCTTGGGGAAAGCCTTCGGGGGGATAATGGGTACACCGATAAACTCATCTTT
CDR3 protein: CALGESLRGDNGYTDKLIF

clone size: NA
D gene: NA
V gene: TRAV38-2/DV8
J gene: TRDJ1
CDR3 DNA: TGTGCTTATAGGAGCTACGGTTCTGGGGAGGCTAATCAACTCATCTTT
CDR3 protein: CAYRSYGSGEANQLIF

clone size: NA
D gene: TRDD3
V gene: TRDV2
J gene: TRDJ2
CDR3 DNA: TGTGCCTGTGAGCTACTGGGGGATACTACAGCACAACTCTTCTTT
CDR3 protein: CACELLGDTTAQLFF

clone size: NA
D gene: NA
V gene: TRDV1
J gene: TRDJ2
CDR3 DNA: TGTGCTCTTGGGGAACTACTGGCCTTCCTACCCGTACTGGGGGAAGGAATGACAGCACAACTCTTCTTT
CDR3 protein: CALGELLAFLPVLGEGMTAQLFF

clone size: NA
D gene: NA
V gene: TRDV1
J gene: TRDJ1
CDR3 DNA: TGTGCTCTTGGGGACTCATTCCTAGCCACCGATAAACTCATCTTT
CDR3 protein: CALGDSFLATDKLIF